Below are 16 T cell receptor beta chains sequenced from a single sample in a study of blood T cells in healthy people across ages. Using a J-beta primer mix together with a sample-barcoded 5' primer, a second PCR was run for roughly 6 to 12 cycles. TCRdb reanalysed the 5' RACE reads using MiXCR and keeps one entry per CDR3 protein. The sample lists 1.5 million to 2 million distinct CDR3 sequences; 28% were seen once. Material for sequencing was blood. The source is a woman in her thirties in good health.

This clonotype was seen only a few times. This chain uses TRBV7-9 with TRBJ1-2, with 10 bases that match TRBD1. In germline, CDR1 is SEHNR, CDR2 FQNEAQ (reference sequence). This CDR3 has 16 amino acids. For the CDR3, the DNA is TGTGTCAGTAGCCCTAGCGGGGGACAGGGGCTCTATGGCTACACCTTC. Amino acid sequence: CVSSPSGGQGLYGYTF. Full variable domain (remainder filled in from reference TRBV7-9 and TRBJ1-2): DTGVSQNPRHKITKRGQNVTFRCDPISEHNRLYWYRQTLGQGPEFLTYFQNEAQLEKSRLLSDRFSAERPKGSFSTLEIQRTEQGDSAMYLCVSSPSGGQGLYGYTFGSGTRLTVV.

The CDR3 DNA reads TGCGCCAGCAGCCAAGCTAGCACCTATGGCTACACCTTC. Protein product: CASSQASTYGYTF. The rearrangement links TRBV4-1 to TRBJ1-2; D is unclear. CDR1 and CDR2 from the germline V gene are MGHRA and YSYEKL. Deletions cut 1 base from V and 4 bases from J, with 7 bases between. The CDR3 has 13 residues.

This clonotype was counted ten times or more. The V call is TRBV4-3, the J call TRBJ2-7, with a tentative D call TRBD1 (6 bases). The CDR3 has 14 residues. V gave up 5 bases and J gave up 0 bases, with 11 bases separating them. Germline CDR1 and CDR2: LGHNA and YSLEER. The CDR3 DNA is TGCGCCAGCAGCAGGACAGAATACTCCTACGAGCAGTACTTC. It translates to CASSRTEYSYEQYF.

This clonotype was seen ten or more times. The chain is built from TRBV20-1 and TRBJ2-1; 8 bases map to TRBD2. Per the germline V gene, CDR1 is DFQATT and CDR2 is SNEGSKA (reference sequence). The trim removed 1 base at V and 4 bases at J, leaving 6 bases unmatched. The length of the CDR3 is 15 residues. The CDR3, as DNA: TGCAGTGCTAGAGCCCGGGGCGGGGGGTACAATGAGCAGTTCTTC. It codes for CSARARGGGYNEQFF.

This clonotype was recorded a few times. The genes are TRBV20-1 and TRBJ2-5, with D possibly TRBD1 on 5 matching bases. CDR3 length equals 13 residues. The V end was cut by 6 bases, the J end by 5 bases, with 16 bases between. In germline, CDR1 is DFQATT, CDR2 SNEGSKA (reference sequence). The CDR3 protein is CSAFQGIQETQYF. DNA for the CDR3: TGCAGTGCCTTCCAGGGAATCCAGGAGACCCAGTACTTC.

CDR3 bases: TGTGCCAGCAGCTTATTTCAGGGGTACAATGAGCAGTTCTTC. Translating gives CASSLFQGYNEQFF. V is TRBV7-9 and J is TRBJ2-1; perhaps TRBD1 as D (6 bases). Germline-derived CDR1 and CDR2 are SEHNR and FQNEAQ (reference sequence). V was cut by 2 bases and J by 4 bases, with 9 bases left in between. This CDR3 spans 14 amino acids.

V usage is TRBV27 and J usage is TRBJ2-1; D not certain. V gave up 6 bases and J gave up 12 bases, with 18 bases separating them. Germline CDR1 MNHEY, CDR2 SMNVEV (reference sequence). The CDR3 has 13 residues. As DNA, the CDR3 is TGTGCCAGCAGGCCTAGACCGTGGGATGGGCAGTTCTTC. This codes for CASRPRPWDGQFF.

This clonotype was recorded only once. The V call is TRBV2, the J call TRBJ2-5; TRBD1 matches 9 bases. Trimming removed 6 bases from V and 5 bases from J; junction bases left unmatched: 10. Germline V lookup: CDR1 SNHLY, CDR2 FYNNEI. This CDR3 contains 15 residues. CDR3 region: CASSENRGRGETQYF. CDR3 coding DNA: TGTGCCAGCAGCGAGAACAGGGGGCGCGGGGAGACCCAGTACTTC.

The chain links TRBV11-3 to TRBJ2-1, with D hard to call. V was shortened by 8 bases and J by 8 bases, with 16 bases between the two germline ends. Germline V gives CDR1 SGHNT, CDR2 YENEEA. The CDR3 is 13 residues long. The CDR3: CASGYRDRYEQFF. The CDR3, as DNA: TGTGCCAGCGGTTATAGGGATAGGTATGAGCAGTTCTTC.

A remark on this clonotype: An end of the junction does not agree with germline; a read error may underlie this. The chain couples TRBV7-2 to TRBJ2-7, with D perhaps TRBD2 (6 bases). The CDR3 consists of 15 residues. Germline assignment: CDR1 SGHTA and CDR2 FQGNSA. The CDR3 reads CASSLAAGISNEQYF. CDR3 nucleotides: TGTGCCAGCAGCTTAGCGGCGGGGATCTCCAACGAGCAGTACTTC.

This clonotype was counted only a few times. V gene TRBV28 combines with J gene TRBJ2-1; D is perhaps TRBD2 (6 bases). The CDR3 totals 15 residues. The V end was cut by 4 bases, the J end by 7 bases, with 17 bases between. Germline V gene sequence: CDR1 MDHEN, CDR2 SYDVKM. CDR3 coding DNA: TGTGCCAGCAGTTCCCCCCAGCGGGCCCAGAATGAGCAGTTCTTC. As protein: CASSSPQRAQNEQFF.

The chain has TRBV9 and TRBJ2-3; the D gene could be TRBD1 or TRBD2 (5 bases each). Germline CDR1 reads SGDLS; CDR2 reads YYNGEE. This CDR3 is 14 amino acids long. Between the trimmed V and J ends, which lost 3 bases and 11 bases, there was a span of 19 bases. The DNA of the CDR3 is TGTGCCAGCAGCGAGTCCGGAATGGGGGTAAGGCAGTATTTT. Translation gives CASSESGMGVRQYF.

The sample holds a few counts of this clonotype. The chain is built from TRBV18 and TRBJ2-1; D may be TRBD2 (6 bases). Trimming took 3 bases from V and 6 from J, leaving 12 bases between them. The germline gives CDR1 KGHSH, CDR2 LQKENI. The CDR3 totals 14 residues. The CDR3 is CASSPLADFNEQFF. In nucleotides, the CDR3 is TGTGCCAGCTCACCCTTAGCGGATTTCAATGAGCAGTTCTTC.

The rearrangement links TRBV21-1 to TRBJ2-4; TRBD1, as called in the table, went unchecked against the DNA. The J call is uncertain, as TRBJ2-7 better fits the DNA end. TRBV21-1 corresponds to a pseudogene. This CDR3 spans 15 amino acids. This chain's CDR3 is CASSSGKGERDEQYF. CDR3 bases: TGTGCCAGCAGCTCGGGGAAAGGGGAACGGGACGAGCAGTACTTC.

The chain combines TRBV11-2 with TRBJ2-1, with TRBD1 identical over 7 bases. This CDR3 spans 17 amino acids. Looked up from germline, CDR1 is SGHAT and CDR2 is FQNNGV. The junction had 14 bases not matched to a gene; V was cut back by 0 bases and J by 9 bases. As DNA, the CDR3 is TGTGCCAGCAGCTTAGAGTACGCGGGCAGGGGGTCGTCTGAGCAGTTCTTC. Its protein product is CASSLEYAGRGSSEQFF.

The chain joins TRBV5-1 to TRBJ1-1; no clear D. Germline CDR1 SGHRS, CDR2 YFSETQ. V lost 4 bases and J 3 bases, leaving 10 bases between the germline ends. The CDR3 consists of 13 residues. The CDR3 sequence: CASSAALDTEAFF. The CDR3 DNA reads TGCGCCAGCAGCGCGGCTTTGGACACTGAAGCTTTCTTT. The full variable domain, its missing parts supplied by reference TRBV5-1 and TRBJ1-1, is KAGVTQTPRYLIKTRGQQVTLSCSPISGHRSVSWYQQTPGQGLQFLFEYFSETQRNKGNFPGRFSGRQFSNSRSEMNVSTLELGDSALYLCASSAALDTEAFFGQGTRLTVV.